Below are 16 T cell receptor beta chains sequenced from a single sample in a study of T cells after yellow fever vaccination. One entry per CDR3 protein results from TCRdb running MiXCR on the 5' RACE reads. In the table there are 300,000 or so distinct CDR3 sequences, 8.7% of which are singletons. This specimen consisted of CD4+ T cells sorted from PBMCs, obtained 5 days after the yellow fever booster vaccination. These receptors were taken from a man younger than 35 who received the YFV17D yellow fever vaccine.

The gene calls are TRBV6-6 and TRBJ1-3; D is uncertain. The CDR3 runs 16 residues. The ends were cut back, 6 bases at V and 0 bases at J, with 15 bases in the middle. Germline-derived CDR1 and CDR2 are MNHNY and SVGAGI (reference sequence). This CDR3 is CASRGPDTVSGNTIYF. The CDR3 DNA follows: TGTGCCAGCAGAGGTCCTGATACGGTCTCTGGAAACACCATATATTTT.

The V gene is TRBV7-2, the J gene TRBJ1-2; D may be TRBD1 (6 bases). The V end lost 1 base, the J end lost 7 bases, and 22 bases lay between the germline ends. CDR3 length: 17 amino acids. In germline, CDR1 is SGHTA, CDR2 FQGNSA. The CDR3 coding sequence is TGTGCCAGCAGCTTAGGGGTTTTAGCAGGGGAGCAAACTGGCTACACCTTC. Residues: CASSLGVLAGEQTGYTF.

This clonotype was seen only a few times. The chain recombines TRBV9 with TRBJ2-7; D possibly corresponds to TRBD2 (6 bases). Germline-derived CDR1 and CDR2 are SGDLS and YYNGEE. V dropped 0 bases and J dropped 3 bases, with 13 bases sitting between them. This CDR3 is 15 amino acids long. The CDR3: CASSVDSGHIYEQYF. DNA for the CDR3: TGTGCCAGCAGCGTAGATAGCGGACACATCTACGAGCAGTACTTC.

The chain carries TRBV10-3 and TRBJ2-1, with TRBD1 matching over 7 bases. Unmatched junction bases numbered 2, after V lost 4 bases and J lost 5 bases. Germline V gene data show CDR1 as ENHRY and CDR2 as SYGVKD. This CDR3 contains 13 residues. DNA of the CDR3: TGTGCCATCAGTGGTCAGGGGGACAATGAGCAGTTCTTC. Translation: CAISGQGDNEQFF.

The chain joins TRBV4-3 to TRBJ1-6; D is ambiguous. Germline assignment: CDR1 LGHNA and CDR2 YSLEER. This CDR3 is 17 amino acids long. The V end was cut by 0 bases, the J end by 7 bases, with 16 bases between. The CDR3 region is CASSQDIPAIRNSPLHF. Written as DNA, the CDR3 is TGCGCCAGCAGCCAAGATATCCCAGCCATTCGAAATTCACCCCTCCACTTT.

The DNA of the CDR3 is TGTGCCAGCTCACCTTCTCGACAGGGAGGCTATGGCTACACCTTC. Its protein is CASSPSRQGGYGYTF. The rearrangement links TRBV18 to TRBJ1-2; TRBD1 matches 7 bases. Trimming at V came to 3 bases and at J to 4 bases, leaving 8 bases not matched to a gene. CDR3 length equals 15 residues. Germline V gene lookup returns CDR1 KGHSH and CDR2 LQKENI. The entire variable domain, with the rest obtained from reference TRBV18 and TRBJ1-2, is as follows: NAGVMQNPRHLVRRRGQEARLRCSPMKGHSHVYWYRQLPEEGLKFMVYLQKENIIDESGMPKERFSAEFPKEGPSILRIQQVVRGDSAAYFCASSPSRQGGYGYTFGSGTRLTVV.

The chain joins TRBV4-3 to TRBJ1-6, with D maybe TRBD1 (6 bases). The CDR3 is 16 amino acids. Germline values: CDR1 LGHNA, CDR2 YSLEER. Trimming removed 7 bases from V and 7 bases from J, with 20 bases in between. The DNA for the CDR3 is TGCGCCAGCACCCCTAGGTTGGGGGCAGAAAATTCACCCCTCCACTTT. It specifies CASTPRLGAENSPLHF.

The J gene is TRBJ2-3, the V gene TRBV6-5; D unclear. Germline V gene data show CDR1 as MNHEY and CDR2 as SVGAGI. This CDR3 is 14 amino acids long. Trimming pared 2 bases from V and 5 bases from J, leaving 11 bases between. In DNA, the CDR3 is TGTGCCAGCAGTTACGGGGTTTCTGGAGATACGCAGTATTTT. Its protein product is CASSYGVSGDTQYF.

This clonotype was detected ten times or more. The chain couples TRBV6-5 to TRBJ2-3; TRBD1 might be the D (5 bases). The CDR3 spans 13 residues. The V and J ends lost 10 bases and 4 bases respectively, with 15 bases between them. Looked up from germline, CDR1 is MNHEY and CDR2 is SVGAGI. Here the CDR3 DNA reads TGTGCCACCCAAATAGGGGTGGCAGATACGCAGTATTTT. Its translation is CATQIGVADTQYF.

This clonotype came up a few times. The J gene is TRBJ1-1, the V gene TRBV29-1; possibly TRBD1 for D (5 bases). Trimming took off 0 bases at V and 4 bases at J, with 9 bases between the two ends. CDR1 and CDR2 (germline): SQVTM, ANQGSEA. The CDR3 totals 13 residues. The CDR3 region has the DNA TGCAGCGTTGAAGAGACAGAGGGCACTGAAGCTTTCTTT. Translated: CSVEETEGTEAFF.

This rearrangement joins TRBV10-2 to TRBJ1-5; no definite D call. This CDR3 has 14 amino acids. The germline CDR1 and CDR2 sequences are WSHSY and SAAADI. Trimming cost V 0 bases and J 5 bases, with 8 bases left between them. The CDR3, as DNA: TGCGCCAGCAGTGAGTCGTACCCTTATCAGCCCCAGCATTTT. Amino acid sequence: CASSESYPYQPQHF.

The table lists this clonotype with many counts. The genes are TRBV5-1 and TRBJ2-5; D may be TRBD1 (8 bases). Trimming removed 4 bases from V and 5 bases from J, with 12 bases in between. The CDR3 totals 13 residues. In germline, CDR1 is SGHRS, CDR2 YFSETQ. CDR3 loop: CASSTGGGETQYF. Here the CDR3 DNA reads TGCGCCAGCAGCACAGGGGGAGGGGAGACCCAGTACTTC.

This rearrangement joins TRBV7-2 to TRBJ1-4; 7 nucleotides line up with TRBD1. After removal of 5 bases from V and 4 bases from J, the junction contained 10 bases not matched to a gene. The CDR3 covers 16 residues. CDR1 and CDR2 from the germline V gene are SGHTA and FQGNSA. The CDR3 region is CASSPWVDRLNEKLFF. The CDR3 nucleotides read TGTGCCAGCAGCCCGTGGGTGGACAGGCTTAATGAAAAACTGTTTTTT.

V and J are TRBV6-5 and TRBJ1-6; no clear D gene. Trimming removed 0 bases at V and 9 bases at J, with 9 bases between. The CDR3 spans 14 residues. Germline lookup yields CDR1 MNHEY and CDR2 SVGAGI. CDR3 sequence reads: CASSYSNGLSPLHF. The CDR3 DNA reads TGTGCCAGCAGTTACTCGAACGGACTTTCACCCCTCCACTTT.

This clonotype came up many times. The chain recombines TRBV5-1 with TRBJ2-7, with D possibly TRBD2 on 6 matching bases. The germline V gene encodes CDR1 SGHRS and CDR2 YFSETQ. The CDR3 is 15 residues long. Trimming removed 1 base from V and 2 bases from J, with 13 bases in between. CDR3 amino acids: CASSLNLRGAYEQYF. The CDR3 DNA follows: TGCGCCAGCAGCTTGAATCTGCGGGGAGCCTACGAGCAGTACTTC.

V is TRBV5-6 and J is TRBJ2-3; TRBD2 might be the D (6 bases). With 4 bases removed from V and 6 bases from J, the gap between germline ends came to 18 bases. This CDR3 comprises 15 residues. CDR1 is SGHDT and CDR2 is YYEEEE in the germline V gene. CDR3 amino acids: CASSTGLRRGDTQYF. In nucleotides, the CDR3 is TGTGCCAGCAGCACGGGACTTCGGAGAGGGGATACGCAGTATTTT. The full variable domain, in which reference TRBV5-6 and TRBJ2-3 provide the parts outside the CDR3, is DAGVTQSPTHLIKTRGQQVTLRCSPKSGHDTVSWYQQALGQGPQFIFQYYEEEERQRGNFPDRFSGHQFPNYSSELNVNALLLGDSALYLCASSTGLRRGDTQYFGPGTRLTVL.